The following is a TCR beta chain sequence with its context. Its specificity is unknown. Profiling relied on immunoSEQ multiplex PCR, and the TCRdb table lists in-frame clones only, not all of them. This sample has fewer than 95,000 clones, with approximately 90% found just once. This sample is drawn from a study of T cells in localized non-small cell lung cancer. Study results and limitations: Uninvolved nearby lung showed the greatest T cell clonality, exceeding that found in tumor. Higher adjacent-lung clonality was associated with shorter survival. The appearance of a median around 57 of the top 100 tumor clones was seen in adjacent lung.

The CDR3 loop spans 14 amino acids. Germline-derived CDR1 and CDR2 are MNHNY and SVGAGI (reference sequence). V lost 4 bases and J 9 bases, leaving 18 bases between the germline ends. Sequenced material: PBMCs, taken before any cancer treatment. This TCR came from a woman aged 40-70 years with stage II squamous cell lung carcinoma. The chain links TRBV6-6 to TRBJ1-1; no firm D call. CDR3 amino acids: CASSSEGMARKAFF. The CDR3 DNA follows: TGTGCCAGCAGTTCCGAAGGGATGGCGAGAAAAGCTTTCTTT.